This T cell receptor beta chain was identified in a study of T-cell memory formation after mild COVID-19. Study-wide background: Each donor largely had its own TCR clusters.

TCRdb re-analysed the 5' RACE reads in MiXCR, keeping a single row per CDR3 protein. The table records hundreds of thousands of distinct CDR3 sequences, 20% of them present only once. Germline assignment: CDR1 LNHNV and CDR2 YYDKDF (reference sequence). The CDR3 contains 13 residues. Trimming took 9 bases from V and 3 from J; bases not matched to a gene: 6. Only a few counts were recorded for this clonotype. The sample was PBMCs or a T cell subset sorted from them (not recorded which). V gene TRBV15 combines with J gene TRBJ1-1, with 8 bases that match TRBD1. The TCR comes from an adult woman who had mild COVID-19 (a few samples of this study predate the infection). Cell type and time point are not known. The CDR3 here is CATSTGADTEAFF. The CDR3 DNA follows: TGTGCCACATCGACAGGGGCGGACACTGAAGCTTTCTTT.